These 20 T cell receptor beta chains share one sample of origin, sequenced in a study of regulatory T cells in long-lasting Graves disease. The TCR beta library used iRepertoire HTBI primers with Arm-PCR amplification of CDR3. TCRdb independently ran MiXCR on the multiplex PCR reads; one entry per CDR3 protein. The table shows 420,000 or so distinct CDR3 sequences, with about 16% occurring only once. As for time point: newly diagnosed GD, antithyroid drugs for less than 3 months. Extracted PBMC RNA gave rise to the TCR library. This same sample was also part of a study on T cells in Graves' hyperthyroidism and ophthalmopathy.

The specimen comprised peripheral blood mononuclear cells (PBMCs), sampled at new diagnosis, from a patient treated with antithyroid drugs. The receptors come from a woman between 18 and 29 years old with Graves disease.

The chain is built from TRBV5-6 and TRBJ2-7, with TRBD2 matching 9 bases. Germline values: CDR1 SGHDT, CDR2 YYEEEE. J lost 0 bases, V lost 3 bases, and 7 bases had no gene match. This CDR3 is built from 16 residues. CDR3 sequence: CASSSRLAAFSYEQYF. DNA for the CDR3: TGTGCCAGCAGCTCAAGACTAGCGGCCTTCTCCTACGAGCAGTACTTC. The variable domain in full, with the rest retrieved from reference TRBV5-6 and TRBJ2-7, is DAGVTQSPTHLIKTRGQQVTLRCSPKSGHDTVSWYQQALGQGPQFIFQYYEEEERQRGNFPDRFSGHQFPNYSSELNVNALLLGDSALYLCASSSRLAAFSYEQYFGPGTRLTVT.

This clonotype has a count of ten or more. J is TRBJ2-3 and V is TRBV28; possibly TRBD1 for D (7 bases). Germline V gene data show CDR1 as MDHEN and CDR2 as SYDVKM. Trimming removed 6 bases at V and 14 bases at J, with 21 bases between. The CDR3 extends over 13 amino acids. CDR3: CASRPRSRGVGYF. The CDR3 nucleotides read TGTGCCAGCAGACCCAGATCCAGGGGGGTAGGGTATTTT.

This clonotype was seen many times. The V call is TRBV20-1, the J call TRBJ2-1; D may correspond to TRBD1 or TRBD2 (5 bases each). The germline gives CDR1 DFQATT, CDR2 SNEGSKA (reference sequence). V was shortened by 1 base and J by 6 bases, with 16 bases between the two germline ends. The CDR3 is made up of 15 amino acids. CDR3 in DNA: TGCAGTGCTAGAGCGGGCCGGGACCGCTTCAATGAGCAGTTCTTC. Encoded protein: CSARAGRDRFNEQFF.

This clonotype was found a few times. The CDR3 end shows no conserved phenylalanine or tryptophan, and so a read error is likely. The V gene is TRBV20-1, the J gene TRBJ2-7, with no clear D. The CDR3 loop spans 14 amino acids. The germline gives CDR1 DFQATT, CDR2 SNEGSKA (reference sequence). The CDR3 coding sequence is TGCAGTGCTAGAGCCCCCGGCAGCTCCCACGAGCAGTACTCC. Encoded protein: CSARAPGSSHEQYS.

This clonotype was seen ten or more times. The chain combines TRBV27 with TRBJ2-3; TRBD2 might be the D (7 bases). The germline V gene has CDR1 MNHEY and CDR2 SMNVEV (reference sequence). The CDR3 is 13 residues long. The V and J ends lost 10 bases and 4 bases respectively, with 15 bases between them. CDR3 region: CATGRGGADTQYF. The CDR3 region has the DNA TGTGCCACTGGTAGGGGGGGTGCAGATACGCAGTATTTT.

The chain combines TRBV12-3 or TRBV12-4 with TRBJ1-5, with D uncertain. The CDR3 totals 17 residues. V dropped 6 bases and J dropped 4 bases, with 22 bases sitting between them. The CDR3 loop reads CASSQGRNPPYNQPQHF. The CDR3 DNA reads TGTGCCAGCAGCCAAGGACGTAACCCTCCATATAATCAGCCCCAGCATTTT.

This clonotype showed up many times. The CDR3 DNA sequence: TGTGCCAGTAGTACCCGGACTAGCGGGACCTACGAGCAGTACTTC. It encodes CASSTRTSGTYEQYF. The genes are TRBV19 and TRBJ2-7; TRBD2 matches at 12 bases. This CDR3 region has 15 residues. Germline V lookup: CDR1 LNHDA, CDR2 SQIVND (reference sequence). Trimming removed 4 bases from V and 2 bases from J; junction bases left unmatched: 3.

This clonotype was seen more than once but under ten times. The chain is built from TRBV7-9 and TRBJ2-1; TRBD2 matches at 9 bases. The germline V gene has CDR1 SEHNR and CDR2 FQNEAQ (reference sequence). The CDR3 totals 16 residues. The J segment lost 6 bases and the V segment lost 5 bases, leaving 11 bases of the junction unmatched. This chain's CDR3 is CASSLSGSVGTNEQFF. The CDR3 bases are TGTGCCAGCAGCCTTAGCGGGAGTGTTGGGACCAATGAGCAGTTCTTC.

Many counts were recorded for this clonotype. The chain couples TRBV28 to TRBJ1-5; D remains unclear. Trimming took 3 bases from V and 5 from J, leaving 11 bases between them. This CDR3 comprises 14 residues. Germline CDR1 and CDR2: MDHEN and SYDVKM. The CDR3 bases are TGTGCCAGCAGTTTGGACCCCGGCTATCAGCCCCAGCATTTT. Its protein is CASSLDPGYQPQHF.

This clonotype was counted between two and nine times. The chain couples TRBV6-5 to TRBJ2-3, with TRBD2 identical over 10 bases. Germline-derived CDR1 and CDR2 are MNHEY and SVGAGI. The CDR3 contains 17 residues. Unmatched junction bases numbered 9, after V lost 2 bases and J lost 4 bases. The CDR3 loop is CASSYPEGLAGADTQYF. In DNA, the CDR3 is TGTGCCAGCAGTTACCCCGAAGGGCTAGCGGGAGCAGATACGCAGTATTTT.

This clonotype was seen ten or more times. The J gene is TRBJ2-7, the V gene TRBV6-1; D not resolved. The CDR3 has 14 amino acids. Germline V gene data show CDR1 as MNHNS and CDR2 as SASEGT. V was shortened by 0 bases and J by 4 bases, with 10 bases between the two germline ends. This chain's CDR3 is CASSEAYTTYEQYF. CDR3 nucleotide sequence: TGTGCCAGCAGTGAAGCCTATACAACTTACGAGCAGTACTTC.

In nucleotides, the CDR3 is TGTGCCAGCAGTTTGCGCCGCGCTCTAGCGGGAGTTGGGGATACGCAGTATTTT. This gives the protein CASSLRRALAGVGDTQYF. The chain is built from TRBV27 and TRBJ2-3; TRBD2 agrees at 10 bases. This CDR3 spans 18 amino acids. The junction had 15 bases not matched to a gene; V was cut back by 3 bases and J by 6 bases. CDR1 and CDR2 from the germline V gene are MNHEY and SMNVEV (reference sequence).

This clonotype was seen more than once but under ten times. This chain joins TRBV30 and TRBJ2-3; D possibly corresponds to TRBD1 (6 bases). This CDR3 has 15 residues. Germline CDR1 is GTSNPN and CDR2 is SVGIG (reference sequence). The ends were cut back, 2 bases at V and 7 bases at J, with 19 bases in the middle. CDR3 residues: CAWSSTGTTFNTQYF. In DNA, the CDR3 is TGTGCCTGGAGTTCGACCGGGACAACCTTTAATACGCAGTATTTT.

The chain links TRBV27 to TRBJ2-3; the match to TRBD2 covers 8 bases. The germline V gene has CDR1 MNHEY and CDR2 SMNVEV (reference sequence). This CDR3 is 16 amino acids long. J was trimmed by 4 bases and V by 5 bases; bases with no gene match: 11. The CDR3 protein is CASSPRLATAPDTQYF. CDR3 DNA: TGTGCCAGCAGTCCAAGACTAGCGACAGCCCCAGATACGCAGTATTTT.

This clonotype turned up a few times. This rearrangement joins TRBV7-2 to TRBJ1-3; D is unresolved. CDR1 and CDR2 (germline): SGHTA, FQGNSA. This CDR3 has 15 residues. Deletions cut 4 bases from V and 0 bases from J, with 10 bases between. The CDR3 DNA follows: TGTGCCAGCAGCTACTCTGGAGGCTCTGGAAACACCATATATTTT. Translation: CASSYSGGSGNTIYF.

This clonotype was counted at least ten times. The gene calls are TRBV7-2 and TRBJ2-3, with 12 bases fitting TRBD2. The CDR3 loop spans 17 amino acids. CDR1 and CDR2 from the germline V gene are SGHTA and FQGNSA. V was pared by 5 bases and J by 4 bases, with 10 bases of the junction left unmatched. The CDR3 coding sequence is TGTGCCAGCAGCCGTCGACTAGCGGGAGATCCCCCAGATACGCAGTATTTT. It is translated as CASSRRLAGDPPDTQYF.

On this clonotype: This sequence may be a read error, since a much larger clone differs from it by one base. This chain joins TRBV27 and TRBJ1-1; the D gene is possibly TRBD1 (5 bases). Germline assignment: CDR1 MNHEY and CDR2 SMNVEV (reference sequence). V was shortened by 4 bases and J by 1 base, with 16 bases between the two germline ends. There are 16 residues in the CDR3. The CDR3 nucleotides are TGTGCCAGCAGTTCGCGGTGGGGCAGCGAGAACACTGAAGCTTTCTTT. It specifies CASSSRWGSENTEAFF.

This clonotype was detected a few times. The chain has TRBV10-3 and TRBJ1-5; D remains unclear. The CDR3 length is 13 residues. Trimming stripped 5 bases from V and 4 bases from J, with 9 bases between. Germline assignment: CDR1 ENHRY and CDR2 SYGVKD. CDR3 in amino acids: CAISWWINQPQHF. CDR3 DNA: TGTGCCATCAGTTGGTGGATTAATCAGCCCCAGCATTTT.

The sample holds a few counts of this clonotype. A much larger clone differs from this one at a single base, so this may be a read error. This rearrangement joins TRBV4-2 to TRBJ1-5, with 7 positions matching TRBD1. The CDR3 contains 14 residues. V lost 0 bases, J lost 6 bases, and 2 bases stayed unmatched. Germline V gene lookup returns CDR1 LGHNA and CDR2 YNFKEQ. CDR3 bases: TGTGCCAGCAGCCAAGAGACAGGGCGTCAGCCCCAGCATTTT. It yields the protein CASSQETGRQPQHF.

This clonotype was observed at least ten times. The genes are TRBV28 and TRBJ2-1, with D unclear. The V gene lost 2 bases and the J gene lost 7 bases, with 9 bases spanning the gap. This CDR3 spans 13 amino acids. CDR1 and CDR2 (germline): MDHEN, SYDVKM. The CDR3 loop reads CASSLIGYNEQFF. Here the CDR3 DNA reads TGTGCCAGCAGTTTAATCGGGTATAATGAGCAGTTCTTC.